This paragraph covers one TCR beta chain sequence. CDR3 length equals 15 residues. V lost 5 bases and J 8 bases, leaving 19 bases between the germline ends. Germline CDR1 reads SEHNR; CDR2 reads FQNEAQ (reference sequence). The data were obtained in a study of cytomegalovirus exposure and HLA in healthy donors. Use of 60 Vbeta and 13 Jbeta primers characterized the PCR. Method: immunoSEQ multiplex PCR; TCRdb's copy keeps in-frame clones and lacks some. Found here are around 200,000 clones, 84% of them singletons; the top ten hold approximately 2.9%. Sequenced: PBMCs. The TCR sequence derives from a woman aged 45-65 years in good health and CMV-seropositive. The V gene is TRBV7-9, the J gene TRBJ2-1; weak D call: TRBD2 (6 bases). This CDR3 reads CASSPARRGSDEQFF. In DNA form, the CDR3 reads TGTGCCAGCAGCCCAGCTAGGAGGGGTAGCGATGAGCAGTTCTTC.